The 25 T cell receptor beta chains in this list originate from one sample, sequenced in a study of CD8 T cells in ankylosing spondylitis. MiXCR, applied by TCRdb to the 5' RACE reads, yields one record per CDR3 protein. The sample has 30,000 to 35,000 distinct CDR3 sequences; 30% are singletons. The sample comprised synovial fluid, either unsorted or a sorted T cell fraction (not recorded which). The receptors were sampled from a male donor with ankylosing spondylitis.

The sample holds many counts of this clonotype. The chain links TRBV29-1 to TRBJ2-1; the match to TRBD1 covers 9 bases. Trimming removed 5 bases from V and 7 bases from J; junction bases left unmatched: 9. CDR1 and CDR2 from the germline V gene are SQVTM and ANQGSEA. The CDR3 sequence is 14 residues long. The CDR3: CSVTGTGLLNEQFF. DNA of the CDR3: TGCAGCGTTACCGGGACAGGGCTTCTTAATGAGCAGTTCTTC.

The chain couples TRBV6-1 to TRBJ2-2, with 8 bases matching TRBD2. This CDR3 is 16 amino acids long. With 2 bases clipped from V and 6 bases from J, the junction kept 8 bases outside the gene matches. From germline, CDR1 is MNHNS and CDR2 SASEGT. The CDR3, as DNA: TGTGCCAGCAGTGAAACCCAACGCGGGGGGCCCGGGGAGCTGTTTTTT. It is translated as CASSETQRGGPGELFF.

The sample holds many counts of this clonotype. The V gene is TRBV4-1, the J gene TRBJ2-2; the D is unclear. Trimming left V 4 bases short and J 6 bases short, with 12 bases between. Germline V gene data show CDR1 as MGHRA and CDR2 as YSYEKL. The CDR3 covers 14 residues. As DNA, the CDR3 is TGCGCCAGCAGCCTGGGAAGGGCAGCCGGGGAGCTGTTTTTT. Protein product: CASSLGRAAGELFF.

This chain links TRBV7-6 with TRBJ2-1; 10 bases agree with TRBD2. The CDR3 is 14 amino acids. Trimming removed 4 bases from V and 7 bases from J; junction bases left unmatched: 4. The germline CDR1 and CDR2 sequences are SGHVS and FNYEAQ. The CDR3 sequence is CASSSPTSGNEQFF. CDR3 DNA sequence: TGTGCCAGCAGCTCTCCGACTAGCGGGAATGAGCAGTTCTTC.

The rearrangement joins TRBV6-5 to TRBJ1-1, with D uncertain. CDR1 is MNHEY and CDR2 is SVGAGI in the germline V gene. Trimming took off 4 bases at V and 0 bases at J, with 9 bases between the two ends. The CDR3 contains 14 residues. The CDR3: CASSSVDLNTEAFF. CDR3 sequence (DNA): TGTGCCAGCAGTTCGGTAGACTTGAACACTGAAGCTTTCTTT.

For this clonotype: An end of the junction does not agree with germline; a read error may underlie this. The J gene is TRBJ2-2, the V gene TRBV13; D is unclear. This CDR3 contains 15 residues. Germline lookup yields CDR1 PRHDT and CDR2 FYEKMQ (reference sequence). CDR3 protein: CASSLGYSNTGELFF. CDR3 bases: TGTGCCAGCAGCCTAGGGTATTCGAACACCGGGGAGCTGTTTTTT.

This clonotype was picked up many times. A junction boundary mismatches the germline segment, possibly from a read error. The chain uses TRBV7-2 and TRBJ2-2, with 9 bases aligning to TRBD2. The CDR3 contains 15 residues. Germline V gene data show CDR1 as SGHTA and CDR2 as FQGNSA. This CDR3 is CASSLAGPNTGELFF. CDR3 in DNA: TGTGCCAGCAGCCTAGCGGGGCCGAACACCGGGGAGCTGTTTTTT.

This clonotype was observed a handful of times. This chain connects TRBV21-1 to TRBJ1-6. TRBV21-1 is deemed a pseudogene. CDR3 length: 16 residues. The CDR3 nucleotides are TGTGCCAGCATGACGGGTAGACCGGTCAATAATTCACCCCTCCACTTT. Translation: CASMTGRPVNNSPLHF.

The sample holds many counts of this clonotype. The chain is built from TRBV6-1 and TRBJ2-5, with D perhaps TRBD1 or TRBD2 (6 bases each). Germline V gene data show CDR1 as MNHNS and CDR2 as SASEGT. The ends were cut back, 2 bases at V and 2 bases at J, with 12 bases in the middle. The CDR3 loop spans 15 amino acids. The chain's CDR3 is CASSEFRRGQETQYF. The CDR3, as DNA: TGTGCCAGCAGTGAATTTAGGAGGGGGCAAGAGACCCAGTACTTC.

This clonotype was detected only a few times. CDR3 amino acids: CASSPDLDSYEQYF. CDR3 bases: TGTGCCAGCAGTCCCGACTTAGACTCCTACGAGCAGTACTTC. The rearrangement links TRBV27 to TRBJ2-7, with D hard to call. The CDR3 is made up of 14 amino acids. Germline assignment: CDR1 MNHEY and CDR2 SMNVEV (reference sequence). V gave up 5 bases and J gave up 0 bases, with 11 bases separating them.

In the case of this clonotype: Because it lacks the conserved phenylalanine or tryptophan at the end, this CDR3 is likely a read error. V gene TRBV15 combines with J gene TRBJ1-5; D is uncertain. This CDR3 has 20 residues. CDR1 LNHNV and CDR2 YYDKDF come from the germline V gene (reference sequence). The CDR3 coding sequence is TGTTTACTCTTGGGAGGCCACACTCATGATGCACTGTGTAGCAATCAGCCCCAGCATTAT. Translation gives CLLLGGHTHDALCSNQPQHY.

This clonotype was found a few times. The rearrangement uses TRBV6-4 and TRBJ2-2; unclear D gene. V lost 0 bases to trimming and J lost 3 bases, with 5 bases between them. CDR1 and CDR2 (germline): MRHNA, SNTAGT. CDR3 size: 14 residues. CDR3 sequence: CASSDSLDTGELFF. The CDR3 DNA sequence: TGTGCCAGCAGTGACTCACTGGACACCGGGGAGCTGTTTTTT.

CDR3 amino acids: CASSPLAGGTGELFF. As DNA, the CDR3 is TGTGCCAGCAGCCCCTTAGCGGGAGGAACCGGGGAGCTGTTTTTT. The chain combines TRBV7-8 with TRBJ2-2, with TRBD2 matching 10 bases. With V trimmed by 5 bases and J by 5 bases, 5 bases remained unmatched. The CDR3 has 15 residues. Germline lookup yields CDR1 SGHVS and CDR2 FQNEAQ.

This clonotype was counted many times. V and J are TRBV7-9 and TRBJ1-5; 8 bases are shared with TRBD1. Germline V gene sequence: CDR1 SEHNR, CDR2 FQNEAQ (reference sequence). This CDR3 is built from 15 residues. Trimming at V came to 5 bases and at J to 2 bases, leaving 5 bases not matched to a gene. CDR3 in amino acids: CASSQQGAGNQPQHF. Here the CDR3 DNA reads TGTGCCAGCAGCCAGCAGGGGGCTGGCAATCAGCCCCAGCATTTT.

The V and J genes are TRBV7-6 and TRBJ1-3; 8 bases align to TRBD1. Germline CDR1 is SGHVS and CDR2 is FNYEAQ. With 4 bases clipped from V and 2 bases from J, the junction kept 4 bases outside the gene matches. This CDR3 contains 15 residues. CDR3 residues: CASSSGQGAGNTIYF. In DNA form, the CDR3 reads TGTGCCAGCAGCTCCGGACAGGGTGCTGGAAACACCATATATTTT.

This clonotype occurred many times. The chain uses TRBV20-1 and TRBJ2-7, with D possibly matching TRBD1 (6 bases). Trimming removed 1 base from V and 3 bases from J, with 10 bases in between. This CDR3 contains 13 residues. Germline V gene data show CDR1 as DFQATT and CDR2 as SNEGSKA (reference sequence). In DNA form, the CDR3 reads TGCAGTGCTAGAGGGACAGCACGCTACGAGCAGTACTTC. This gives the protein CSARGTARYEQYF.

The chain joins TRBV21-1 to TRBJ2-3. TRBV21-1 is an annotated pseudogene. This CDR3 comprises 16 residues. The CDR3 is CASSKWCGEYADTQYF. The CDR3 DNA follows: TGTGCCAGCAGCAAATGGTGCGGCGAATACGCAGATACGCAGTATTTT.

This clonotype came up a few times. This rearrangement joins TRBV11-2 to TRBJ1-2, with D possibly TRBD1 on 5 matching bases. Per the germline V gene, CDR1 is SGHAT and CDR2 is FQNNGV. The CDR3 length is 15 residues. Trimming pared 4 bases from V and 6 bases from J, leaving 18 bases between. DNA of the CDR3: TGTGCCAGCAGCTCCCGACAGACCGACCGAGATGGCTACACCTTC. Translated, it gives CASSSRQTDRDGYTF.

V gene TRBV7-8 combines with J gene TRBJ2-1; no firm D call. CDR3 length equals 13 residues. CDR1 is SGHVS and CDR2 is FQNEAQ in the germline V gene. The germline V and J ends were trimmed by 1 base and 8 bases, with 9 bases remaining between them. CDR3 sequence (DNA): TGTGCCAGCAGCTTAGTACTACACGATGAGCAGTTCTTC. This translates into CASSLVLHDEQFF.

This clonotype was observed a handful of times. This chain links TRBV27 with TRBJ2-4; the D is unclear. The CDR3 is 14 amino acids. Trimming removed 6 bases at V and 0 bases at J, with 9 bases between. CDR1 is MNHEY and CDR2 is SMNVEV in the germline V gene (reference sequence). The CDR3 nucleotides read TGTGCCAGCAGCCCAGGATTAGCCAAAAACATTCAGTACTTC. Encoded protein: CASSPGLAKNIQYF.

The CDR3 loop is CASSGSRRGRPDEAFF. In DNA, the CDR3 is TGTGCCAGCAGCGGTTCGCGGAGGGGTCGTCCGGATGAAGCTTTCTTT. J is TRBJ1-1 and V is TRBV9, with TRBD1 as a possible D gene (5 bases). CDR1 SGDLS and CDR2 YYNGEE come from the germline V gene. Trimming removed 3 bases at V and 7 bases at J, with 22 bases between. The length of the CDR3 is 16 residues.

On this clonotype: At one end the junction does not follow the germline gene, possibly because of a read error. The V gene is TRBV5-4, the J gene TRBJ2-1; 11 positions agree with TRBD1. This CDR3 comprises 15 residues. Germline CDR1 SGHNT, CDR2 YYREEE (reference sequence). The CDR3 region has the DNA TGTACCAGCAGCCCCGGGACAGGGGGTGAAAATGAGCAGTTCTTC. Protein sequence: CTSSPGTGGENEQFF.

This clonotype was seen many times. The rearrangement uses TRBV10-3 and TRBJ1-5; the D gene is possibly TRBD1 (5 bases). The CDR3 length is 16 residues. The ends were cut back, 0 bases at V and 0 bases at J, with 9 bases in the middle. From germline, CDR1 is ENHRY and CDR2 SYGVKD. CDR3 loop: CAISESDTDSNQPQHF. In nucleotides, the CDR3 is TGTGCCATCAGTGAGTCGGACACCGATAGCAATCAGCCCCAGCATTTT.

This clonotype showed up just a few times. The V and J genes are TRBV7-9 and TRBJ1-1, with 9 bases lining up with TRBD1. This CDR3 comprises 15 residues. CDR1 and CDR2 from the germline V gene are SEHNR and FQNEAQ (reference sequence). V lost 3 bases to trimming and J lost 2 bases; unmatched junction nucleotides: 4. In DNA, the CDR3 is TGTGCCAGCAGCTTCAACAGGGGGCTTAACACTGAAGCTTTCTTT. Amino acids: CASSFNRGLNTEAFF.

The V call is TRBV5-6, the J call TRBJ1-1, with D possibly being TRBD1 (6 bases). V gave up 6 bases and J gave up 2 bases, with 14 bases separating them. The CDR3 totals 14 residues. Germline loops: CDR1 SGHDT, CDR2 YYEEEE. The CDR3 DNA reads as TGTGCCAGCACCTGGGGCAGGGGTAACACTGAAGCTTTCTTT. Translating gives CASTWGRGNTEAFF.